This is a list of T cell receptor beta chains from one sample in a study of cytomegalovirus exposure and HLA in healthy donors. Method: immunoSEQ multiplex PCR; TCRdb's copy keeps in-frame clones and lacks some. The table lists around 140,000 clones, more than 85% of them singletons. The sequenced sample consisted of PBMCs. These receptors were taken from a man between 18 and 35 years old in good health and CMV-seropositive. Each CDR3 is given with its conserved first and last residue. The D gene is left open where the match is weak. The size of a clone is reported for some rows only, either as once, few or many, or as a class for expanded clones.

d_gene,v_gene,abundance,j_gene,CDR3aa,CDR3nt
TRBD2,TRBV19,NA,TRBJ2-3,CASRERGGQDTQYF,TGTGCCAGTAGGGAGCGGGGGGGCCAAGATACGCAGTATTTT
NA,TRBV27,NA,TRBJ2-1,CASTLGRSSYNEQFF,TGTGCCAGCACCCTGGGCAGAAGCTCCTACAATGAGCAGTTCTTC
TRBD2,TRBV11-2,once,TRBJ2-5,CASSLRPRLAGGPEETQYF,TGTGCCAGCAGCTTGAGGCCCAGACTAGCGGGAGGGCCCGAAGAGACCCAGTACTTC
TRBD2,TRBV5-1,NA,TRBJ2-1,CASSLTGGDSHEQFF,TGCGCCAGCAGCCTCACGGGGGGAGACTCCCATGAGCAGTTCTTC
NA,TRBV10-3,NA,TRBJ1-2,CAINQESNYGYTF,TGTGCCATCAACCAGGAATCAAACTATGGCTACACCTTC
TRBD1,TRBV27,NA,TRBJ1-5,CASNPGGSHNQPQHF,TGTGCCAGCAATCCAGGGGGCAGCCACAATCAGCCCCAGCATTTT
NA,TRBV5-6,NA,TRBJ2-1,CASSLGGHEQFF,TGTGCCAGCAGCTTAGGAGGACATGAGCAGTTCTTC
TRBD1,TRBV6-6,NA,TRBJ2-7,CASWGTGIHEQYF,TGTGCCAGCTGGGGGACAGGGATCCACGAGCAGTACTTC
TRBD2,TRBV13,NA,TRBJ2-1,CASSSGLAGDFEQFF,TGTGCCAGCAGCTCGGGACTAGCGGGAGACTTTGAGCAGTTCTTC
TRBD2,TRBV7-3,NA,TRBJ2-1,CASSLNAGGSYEQFF,TGTGCCAGCAGCTTAAATGCGGGAGGGAGCTATGAGCAGTTCTTC
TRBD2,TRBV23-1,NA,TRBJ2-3,CASSPPSGNTDTQYF,TGCGCCAGCAGTCCACCTAGCGGCAACACAGATACGCAGTATTTT
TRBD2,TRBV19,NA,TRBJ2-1,CASSSLADSYNEQFF,TGTGCCAGTAGTTCTCTAGCGGACTCCTACAATGAGCAGTTCTTC
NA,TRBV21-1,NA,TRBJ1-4,CASGGVGDNEKLFF,TGTGCCAGCGGGGGCGTAGGGGATAATGAAAAACTGTTTTTT
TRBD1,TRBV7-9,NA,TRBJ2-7,CASSKQTGGPYEQYF,TGTGCCAGCAGCAAACAGACAGGGGGCCCCTACGAGCAGTACTTC
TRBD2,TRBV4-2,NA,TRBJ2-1,CASSQDVLAGEFYNEQFF,TGTGCCAGCAGCCAAGATGTCCTAGCGGGGGAATTCTACAATGAGCAGTTCTTC
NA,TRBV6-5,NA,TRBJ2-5,CASREEETQYF,TGTGCCAGCAGGGAGGAGGAGACCCAGTACTTC
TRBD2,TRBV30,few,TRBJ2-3,CAWSANLAGLGDTQYF,TGTGCCTGGAGTGCCAACCTAGCGGGTTTGGGGGATACGCAGTATTTT
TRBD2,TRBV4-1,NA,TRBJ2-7,CASSLRTSAAYEQYF,TGCGCCAGCAGCTTACGGACTAGCGCGGCCTACGAGCAGTACTTC
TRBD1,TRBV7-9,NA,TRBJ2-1,CASSQGTVRDEQFF,TGTGCCAGCAGCCAAGGGACAGTGCGGGATGAGCAGTTCTTC
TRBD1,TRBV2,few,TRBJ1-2,CASSERQGGYGYTF,TGTGCCAGCAGTGAGAGACAGGGTGGTTATGGCTACACCTTC
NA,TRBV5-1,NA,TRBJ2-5,CASSLGVGARETQYF,TGCGCCAGCAGCTTGGGTGTGGGGGCGCGGGAGACCCAGTACTTC
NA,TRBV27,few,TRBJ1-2,CASSLLPRAHGYTF,TGTGCCAGCAGTTTATTACCCAGGGCGCATGGCTACACCTTC
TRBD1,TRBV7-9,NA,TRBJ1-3,CASSPIRDSSNTIYF,TGTGCCAGCAGCCCAATTCGGGACAGTTCAAACACCATATATTTT
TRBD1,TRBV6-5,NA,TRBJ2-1,CASSYLQGSSEQFF,TGTGCCAGCAGTTACCTACAGGGGAGTAGTGAGCAGTTCTTC
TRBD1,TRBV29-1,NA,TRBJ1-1,CSVELEGTGGNTEAFF,TGCAGCGTTGAATTGGAGGGGACAGGTGGGAACACTGAAGCTTTCTTT
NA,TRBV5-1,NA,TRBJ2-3,CASSSNSGIIRTDTQYF,TGCGCCAGCAGCTCTAACTCCGGGATAATCCGCACAGATACGCAGTATTTT
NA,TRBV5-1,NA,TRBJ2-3,CASSFQGPSSTDTQYF,TGCGCCAGCAGTTTTCAGGGTCCCTCTAGCACAGATACGCAGTATTTT
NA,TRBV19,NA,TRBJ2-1,CASMTAAYNEQFF,TGTGCCAGTATGACAGCCGCCTACAATGAGCAGTTCTTC
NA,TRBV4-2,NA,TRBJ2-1,CASSPDLDEQFF,TGTGCCAGCAGCCCTGACTTGGATGAGCAGTTCTTC
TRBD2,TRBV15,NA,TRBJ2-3,CATSRDLAGPPTDTQYF,TGTGCCACCAGCAGAGACCTAGCGGGCCCACCCACAGATACGCAGTATTTT
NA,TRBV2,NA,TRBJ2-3,CASSYQGGDTQYF,TGTGCCAGCAGTTACCAGGGTGGGGATACGCAGTATTTT
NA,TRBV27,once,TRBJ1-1,CASSWGPRNTEAFF,TGTGCCAGCAGTTGGGGCCCAAGGAACACTGAAGCTTTCTTT
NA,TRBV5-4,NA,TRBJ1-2,CASSSQDALAYGYTF,TGTGCCAGCAGCTCCCAGGATGCGTTGGCCTATGGCTACACCTTC
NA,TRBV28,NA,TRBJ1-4,CASSLQGLNEKLFF,TGTGCCAGCAGTTTACAGGGACTTAATGAAAAACTGTTTTTT
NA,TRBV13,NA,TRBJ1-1,CASSLSTGLNTEAFF,TGTGCCAGCAGCCTATCGACAGGTCTGAACACTGAAGCTTTCTTT
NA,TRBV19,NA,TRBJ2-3,CASSTLGLGEDTQYF,TGTGCCAGTAGTACCCTGGGCCTCGGGGAGGATACGCAGTATTTT
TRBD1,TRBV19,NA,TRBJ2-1,CASSMTGDNEQFF,TGTGCCAGTAGTATGACAGGGGACAATGAGCAGTTCTTC
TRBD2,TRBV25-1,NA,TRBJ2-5,CASSDPTRGGAETQYF,TGTGCCAGCAGTGATCCCACGCGGGGGGGCGCAGAGACCCAGTACTTC
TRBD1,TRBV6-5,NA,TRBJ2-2,CASSYSYRGGGELFF,TGTGCCAGCAGTTACTCCTACAGGGGTGGCGGGGAGCTGTTTTTT
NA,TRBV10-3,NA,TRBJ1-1,CAIRTDRNTEAFF,TGTGCCATCAGGACCGACAGGAACACTGAAGCTTTCTTT
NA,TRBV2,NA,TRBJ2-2,CASSPDGGGVTGELFF,TGTGCCAGCAGTCCGGACGGAGGTGGAGTCACCGGGGAGCTGTTTTTT
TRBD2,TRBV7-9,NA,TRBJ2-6,CASSQLAGGWANVLTF,TGTGCCAGCAGCCAATTAGCGGGAGGGTGGGCCAACGTCCTGACTTTC
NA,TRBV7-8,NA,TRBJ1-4,CASSLQGTGNEKLFF,TGTGCCAGCAGCCTTCAAGGAACAGGGAATGAAAAACTGTTTTTT
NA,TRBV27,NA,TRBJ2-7,CASREENSLATYEQYF,TGTGCCAGCAGGGAGGAGAATTCTTTGGCCACCTACGAGCAGTACTTC
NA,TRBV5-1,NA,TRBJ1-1,CASSLNYGSTEAFF,TGCGCCAGCAGCTTGAACTACGGGAGCACTGAAGCTTTCTTT
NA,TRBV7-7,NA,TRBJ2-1,CASSQDRNNEQFF,TGTGCTAGCAGCCAGGACAGAAACAATGAGCAGTTCTTC
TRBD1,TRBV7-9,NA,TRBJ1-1,CASSSPDRENTEAFF,TGTGCCAGCAGCTCCCCGGACAGGGAGAACACTGAAGCTTTCTTT
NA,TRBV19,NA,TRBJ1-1,CASRKTGLRAEAFF,TGTGCCAGTAGAAAAACAGGTCTCAGGGCTGAAGCTTTCTTT
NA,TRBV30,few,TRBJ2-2,CAWSVGGNLGELFF,TGTGCCTGGAGTGTTGGAGGGAATCTCGGGGAGCTGTTTTTT
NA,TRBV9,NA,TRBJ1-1,CASSAGNWGEETEAFF,TGTGCCAGCAGCGCTGGGAATTGGGGGGAGGAAACTGAAGCTTTCTTT
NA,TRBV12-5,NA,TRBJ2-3,CASGFGSEEKRADTQYF,TGTGCTAGTGGTTTCGGCTCTGAGGAGAAGCGGGCAGATACGCAGTATTTT
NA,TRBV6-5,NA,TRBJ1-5,CASTPGPNQPQHF,TGTGCCAGCACACCGGGTCCCAATCAGCCCCAGCATTTT
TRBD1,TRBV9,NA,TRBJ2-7,CASSPGQGASYEQYF,TGTGCCAGCAGCCCCGGACAGGGGGCGTCCTACGAGCAGTACTTC